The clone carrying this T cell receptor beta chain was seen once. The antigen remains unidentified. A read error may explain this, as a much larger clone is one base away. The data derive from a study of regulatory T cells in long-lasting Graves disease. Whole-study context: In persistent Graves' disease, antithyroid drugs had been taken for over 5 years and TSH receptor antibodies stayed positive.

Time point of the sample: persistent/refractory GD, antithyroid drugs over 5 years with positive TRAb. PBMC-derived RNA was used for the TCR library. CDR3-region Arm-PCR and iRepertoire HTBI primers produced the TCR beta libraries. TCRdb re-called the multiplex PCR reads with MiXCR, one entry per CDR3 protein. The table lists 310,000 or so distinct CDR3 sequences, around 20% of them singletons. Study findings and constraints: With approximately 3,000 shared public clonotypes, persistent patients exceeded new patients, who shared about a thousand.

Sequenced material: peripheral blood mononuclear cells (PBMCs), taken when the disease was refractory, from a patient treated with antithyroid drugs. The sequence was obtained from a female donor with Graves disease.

The CDR3 DNA sequence: TGTGCCAGCAGTCACACACCGGGACCTGCCGACGAGCAGTACTTC. Amino acids: CASSHTPGPADEQYF. This chain joins TRBV28 and TRBJ2-7; D possibly matches TRBD1 or TRBD2 (5 bases each). Germline loops: CDR1 MDHEN, CDR2 SYDVKM. The CDR3 covers 15 residues. V lost 5 bases and J lost 5, with 19 bases in between.